The clone carrying this T cell receptor (beta chain) occurred once. This sample stems from a study of blood T cell repertoires in COVID-19. Sequencing was performed with immunoSEQ multiplex PCR; in TCRdb, only in-frame clones are kept and a portion is missing. The sample lists 400,000 to 500,000 clones, more than 70% seen once, with approximately 1.3% in the top ten. Individuals aged about 18 to 90 years were recruited from around 22 US areas. Per the germline V gene, CDR1 is KGHDR and CDR2 is SFDVKD. The CDR3 is 17 amino acids. V was cut by 5 bases and J by 3 bases, with 21 bases left in between. The origin of this receptor is a woman younger than 35 who had been exposed to COVID-19. The chain couples TRBV24-1 to TRBJ2-5; a weak D match, TRBD1 (6 bases). The specimen sequenced was PBMCs or T cells enriched from blood (not recorded which). CDR3 region: CATSGFMDSLEKETQYF. The CDR3 DNA reads TGTGCCACCAGTGGGTTTATGGACAGTTTGGAGAAAGAGACCCAGTACTTC.